The source of this TCR beta chain is a study of spatial heterogeneity in lung cancer. Across the study: Fewer alpha-chain than beta-chain sequences were consistently detected. Findings and caveats of the study: Tumoral mutation counts were tracked by counts of expanded intratumoral alpha and beta TCRs.

Stated time point: sample taken at primary tumor resection. Extraction of whole RNA from tumor, nontumor lung or frozen PBMC preceded unsorted sequencing. This clonotype ranks as medium-sized. No antigen is known for it. TCR cDNA molecules each had a unique molecular identifier. Each CDR3 protein gets one entry after TCRdb re-called the 5' RACE reads with MiXCR. The sample has thousands of distinct CDR3 sequences; under 3.5% are singletons. The CDR3 consists of 13 residues. In germline, CDR1 is SGHTA, CDR2 FQGTGA. V lost 2 bases, J lost 1 base, and 5 bases lay in between. This sample comprised lung tumor tissue, obtained at surgery. V and J are TRBV7-3 and TRBJ2-5; no clear D. The clonotype originates from a male donor with early-stage non-small cell lung cancer. CDR3: CASSLGPQETQYF. The CDR3 coding sequence is TGTGCCAGCAGCTTAGGGCCCCAAGAGACCCAGTACTTC.